This entry is about one T cell receptor beta chain. Germline-derived CDR1 and CDR2 are KGHSH and LQKENI. Trimming removed 3 bases at V and 2 bases at J, with 15 bases between. The CDR3 spans 16 residues. This sample is drawn from a study of blood T cell repertoires in COVID-19. Only in-frame clones appear in the TCRdb table, and some are missing; sequencing was by immunoSEQ multiplex PCR. This table holds about 340,000 clones, around four fifths found once. V usage is TRBV18 and J usage is TRBJ2-3; possibly TRBD2 for D (6 bases). What was sequenced was peripheral blood. This TCR was sampled from a man aged 25-45 years with active or convalescent COVID-19. As DNA, the CDR3 is TGTGCCAGCTCACCGGGGGGTAGCGAAATCACAGATACGCAGTATTTT. Translation gives CASSPGGSEITDTQYF.